The present T cell receptor (beta chain) was sequenced within a study of T cell repertoires in cytomegalovirus infection. Study-wide context: Public signatures in TCR beta pointed to CMV infection and matching HLA type. Study-level points and caveats: HLA-C-restricted CMV clonotypes gave the most frequent clonotype in two of eight donors. CMV carriers having the relevant HLA were flagged by cumulative public TCR beta family frequency.

TCRdb re-derived calls from the reads in MiXCR, one entry per CDR3 protein. Of approximately 700,000 distinct CDR3 sequences in the sample, less than 40% were seen once. Losses at the gene ends were 5 bases for V and 11 bases for J; bases not matched to a gene: 9. Germline CDR1 MNHEY, CDR2 SVGAGI. The CDR3 length is 15 residues. In the case of this clonotype: Antigen unknown.

Sequencing was performed on PBMCs. J is TRBJ2-1 and V is TRBV6-5; 13 bases are shared with TRBD2. The source is a human donor in good health (CMV status not recorded). Some clones in this sample may be carry-over from other donors' samples. The CDR3 bases are TGTGCCAGCAGTCCCCGACTAGCGGGAGGACTAAAGCAGTTCTTC. This codes for CASSPRLAGGLKQFF.